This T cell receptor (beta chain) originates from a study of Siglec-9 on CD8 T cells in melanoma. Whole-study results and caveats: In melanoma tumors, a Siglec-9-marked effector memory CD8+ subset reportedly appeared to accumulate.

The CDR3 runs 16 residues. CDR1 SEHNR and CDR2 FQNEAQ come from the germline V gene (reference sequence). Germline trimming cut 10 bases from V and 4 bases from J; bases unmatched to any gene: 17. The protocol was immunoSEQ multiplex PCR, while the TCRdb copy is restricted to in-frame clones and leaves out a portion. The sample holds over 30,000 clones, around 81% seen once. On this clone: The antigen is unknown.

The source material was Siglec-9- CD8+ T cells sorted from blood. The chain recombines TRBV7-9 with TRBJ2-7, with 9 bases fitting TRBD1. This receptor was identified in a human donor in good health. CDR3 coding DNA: TGTGCCATCTCCTTTTCATTATGGACAGGGGAGTACGAGCAGTACTTC. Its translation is CAISFSLWTGEYEQYF.